These 23 T cell receptor beta chains originate from one sample sequenced in a study of T cells in Graves' hyperthyroidism and ophthalmopathy. TCR beta CDR3 sequences were amplified from RNA transcripts. First-round RT-PCR targeting the TCR CDR3 was performed with the HTBI primer set. TCRdb itself ran the multiplex PCR reads through MiXCR, one entry per CDR3 protein. The sample contains about 52,000 distinct CDR3 sequences, 48% of which appear only once. What was sequenced was blood. The receptors shown here come from a woman between 50 and 59 years old with Graves' ophthalmopathy.

This clonotype was detected many times. Being one base from a much bigger clone, this may be a read error. The chain has TRBV24-1 and TRBJ2-1; 16 bases align to TRBD2. CDR3 length: 16 residues. CDR1 KGHDR and CDR2 SFDVKD come from the germline V gene. J gave up 1 base and V 9 bases, and 2 bases lay outside the gene matches. The CDR3 DNA reads TGTGCCACCGGGACTAGCGGGGGGGGTTCCTACAATGAGCAGTTCTTC. Its protein is CATGTSGGGSYNEQFF.

This clonotype was detected ten times or more. The chain combines TRBV6-6 with TRBJ2-5; D unresolved. The CDR3 sequence is 13 residues long. Trimming cost V 2 bases and J 2 bases, with 6 bases left between them. The germline CDR1 and CDR2 sequences are MNHNY and SVGAGI (reference sequence). CDR3 in amino acids: CASSYDRQETQYF. The CDR3 coding sequence is TGTGCCAGCAGTTACGACCGTCAAGAGACCCAGTACTTC.

The genes are TRBV12-3 or TRBV12-4 and TRBJ2-7; 8 bases match TRBD2. V shed 6 bases and J 3 bases; nucleotides not matched to a gene: 1. The CDR3 runs 12 residues. CDR3 residues: CASRGTSYEQYF. As DNA, the CDR3 is TGTGCCAGCAGGGGGACTAGCTACGAGCAGTACTTC.

In its sample, this clonotype was seen a few times. The chain is built from TRBV9 and TRBJ2-1, with 8 bases matching TRBD2. The germline gives CDR1 SGDLS, CDR2 YYNGEE. This CDR3 region has 16 residues. Losses at the gene ends were 4 bases for V and 8 bases for J; bases not matched to a gene: 14. The CDR3 protein is CASSPLGVAGKHEQFF. The CDR3 bases are TGTGCCAGCAGCCCTCTTGGGGTAGCGGGAAAGCATGAGCAGTTCTTC.

This clonotype came up many times. V is TRBV6-1 and J is TRBJ2-1; D remains unclear. The CDR3 extends over 13 amino acids. Between the trimmed V and J ends, which lost 8 bases and 0 bases, there was a span of 8 bases. From germline, CDR1 is MNHNS and CDR2 SASEGT. The CDR3 sequence: CASLAASYNEQFF. The DNA of the CDR3 is TGTGCCAGCCTGGCAGCCTCCTACAATGAGCAGTTCTTC.

This clonotype was detected ten times or more. A much larger clone lies a single base off, so this may be a read error. The J gene is TRBJ1-1, the V gene TRBV20-1, with 8 bases identical to TRBD1. The CDR3 runs to 13 residues. From germline, CDR1 is DFQATT and CDR2 SNEGSKA (reference sequence). The CDR3 DNA sequence: TGCAGTGCTAGCGAGGACAGGGTCACTGAAGCTCTCTTT. Protein sequence: CSASEDRVTEALF.

This clonotype was picked up many times. This chain uses TRBV5-5 with TRBJ2-5; 10 bases fit TRBD2. Per the germline V gene, CDR1 is SGHKS and CDR2 is YYEKEE (reference sequence). V lost 4 bases and J lost 2; bases outside the gene matches: 8. The CDR3 length is 16 residues. CDR3 protein: CASSRLTSGAQETQYF. The CDR3 nucleotides are TGTGCCAGCAGCCGTCTTACTAGCGGGGCACAAGAGACCCAGTACTTC.

This clonotype has only one observation. The chain joins TRBV19 to TRBJ1-5; possible D gene TRBD1, 5 bases. Trimming removed 6 bases at V and 4 bases at J, with 22 bases between. The CDR3 is 17 residues long. Germline V gives CDR1 LNHDA, CDR2 SQIVND (reference sequence). This chain's CDR3 is CASSLTPGRLANQPQHF. CDR3 sequence (DNA): TGTGCCAGTAGCCTGACCCCGGGACGGCTTGCGAATCAGCCCCAGCATTTT.

As concerns this clonotype: A read error may explain this, as a much larger clone is one base away. The rearrangement links TRBV11-3 to TRBJ1-1; 12 nucleotides align to TRBD1. In germline, CDR1 is SGHNT, CDR2 YENEEA. The CDR3 is made up of 15 amino acids. CDR3 coding DNA: TGTGCCAGCAGCTTAGCGGGGACAGGGGGCACTGAAGCTTGCTTT. This translates into CASSLAGTGGTEACF.

The chain combines TRBV10-1 with TRBJ2-3, with 9 bases lining up with TRBD1. Trimming removed 4 bases from V and 11 bases from J; junction bases left unmatched: 13. Germline V gene data show CDR1 as WNHNN and CDR2 as SYGVQD (reference sequence). The CDR3 extends over 15 amino acids. CDR3 in DNA: TGCGCCAGCAGTGCGAGGCGGGACAGGGTGAATGAGCAGTATTTT. Amino acid sequence: CASSARRDRVNEQYF.

This clonotype was counted at least ten times. The V and J genes are TRBV5-6 and TRBJ2-5; D might be TRBD2 (5 bases). The V gene's germline CDR1 is SGHDT and CDR2 YYEEEE. Trimming shortened V by 3 bases and J by 0 bases, and 9 bases separated the two germline ends. This CDR3 has 14 amino acids. In nucleotides, the CDR3 is TGTGCCAGCAGCTGGTCGGGGTACCAAGAGACCCAGTACTTC. It codes for CASSWSGYQETQYF.

This clonotype was observed at least ten times. This chain links TRBV24-1 with TRBJ1-5; TRBD1 matches at 8 bases. The CDR3 is made up of 15 amino acids. Germline CDR1 and CDR2: KGHDR and SFDVKD. V dropped 8 bases and J dropped 1; count of bases not matched to a gene: 6. CDR3 amino acids: CATKAGGRSNQPQHF. CDR3 nucleotide sequence: TGTGCCACCAAGGCAGGGGGCCGGAGCAATCAGCCCCAGCATTTT.

As for this clonotype: It may be a read error: a sequence one base away is much more abundant. This CDR3 reads CASSQVKTGELFF. DNA for the CDR3: TGCGCCAGCAGCCAAGTAAAGACCGGGGAGCTGTTTTTT. This chain joins TRBV4-1 and TRBJ2-2, with D unresolved. V lost 1 base, J lost 5 bases, and 5 bases lay in between. The CDR3 is made up of 13 amino acids. Germline V gene lookup returns CDR1 MGHRA and CDR2 YSYEKL.

Concerning this clonotype: One junction end does not reproduce the germline sequence, and a read error may be involved. The rearrangement links TRBV7-7 to TRBJ2-3; D unresolved. CDR1 SSHAT and CDR2 FNYEAQ come from the germline V gene (reference sequence). The CDR3 runs 14 residues. This CDR3 is CASSLGGTTDTQYF. CDR3 DNA sequence: TGTGCTAGCAGCTTAGGCGGCACCACAGATACGCAGTATTTT.

This clonotype has a count of ten or more. This rearrangement joins TRBV20-1 to TRBJ1-4, with D tentatively TRBD1 (5 bases). The germline CDR1 and CDR2 sequences are DFQATT and SNEGSKA (reference sequence). Trimming removed 0 bases at V and 8 bases at J, with 19 bases between. CDR3 length: 16 amino acids. The CDR3 nucleotides are TGCAGTGCTAGAGATCTGGTGGCCTCGGCAGGGGAAAAACTGTTTTTT. As protein: CSARDLVASAGEKLFF.

Many counts were recorded for this clonotype. This sequence joins TRBV20-1 and TRBJ1-2, with 7 nucleotides matching TRBD1. The germline V gene encodes CDR1 DFQATT and CDR2 SNEGSKA (reference sequence). The CDR3 covers 16 residues. V lost 3 bases, J lost 3 bases, and 13 bases stayed unmatched. CDR3 loop: CSASARGQAVDYGYTF. In DNA form, the CDR3 reads TGCAGTGCTAGCGCTAGAGGACAGGCAGTCGACTATGGCTACACCTTC.

This clonotype has a count of ten or more. The V call is TRBV6-5, the J call TRBJ1-6; 7 bases match TRBD1. The germline CDR1 and CDR2 sequences are MNHEY and SVGAGI. The CDR3 length is 14 residues. The junction had 6 bases not matched to a gene; V was cut back by 6 bases and J by 7 bases. The CDR3 DNA is TGTGCCAGCAGGTCGACAGGGCGGAATTCACCCCTCCACTTT. Residues: CASRSTGRNSPLHF.

This clonotype was seen just once. CDR3 sequence: CAIKGGQATYEQYF. In DNA form, the CDR3 reads TGTGCCATCAAGGGAGGACAGGCTACCTACGAGCAGTACTTC. V usage is TRBV10-3 and J usage is TRBJ2-7; TRBD1 is a possible D gene (7 bases). V was shortened by 7 bases and J by 2 bases, with 15 bases between the two germline ends. CDR1 is ENHRY and CDR2 is SYGVKD in the germline V gene. The CDR3 loop spans 14 amino acids.

The rearrangement joins TRBV20-1 to TRBJ2-3; TRBD1 matches 7 bases. CDR3 size: 15 residues. The ends lost 3 bases at V and 1 base at J; junction bases unmatched: 7. Germline CDR1 is DFQATT and CDR2 is SNEGSKA (reference sequence). The CDR3 is CSASPRGRGTDTQYF. CDR3 in DNA: TGCAGTGCTAGTCCTAGGGGGCGGGGCACAGATACGCAGTATTTT.

This clonotype was observed many times. This chain connects TRBV2 to TRBJ2-3, with 7 bases that match TRBD1. The CDR3 is 16 amino acids. CDR1 and CDR2 (germline): SNHLY, FYNNEI. V was clipped by 1 base and J by 0 bases; unmatched bases: 4. CDR3 sequence reads: CASSEEGATSTDTQYF. CDR3 sequence (DNA): TGTGCCAGCAGTGAAGAGGGGGCCACTAGCACAGATACGCAGTATTTT.

The chain couples TRBV20-1 to TRBJ2-5; D unclear. CDR3 length: 12 amino acids. CDR1 is DFQATT, CDR2 SNEGSKA, per germline (reference sequence). The ends were cut back, 1 base at V and 4 bases at J, with 7 bases in the middle. CDR3 DNA sequence: TGCAGTGCTAGAGCGCGCGGAGAGACCCAGTACTTC. It translates to CSARARGETQYF.

J is TRBJ2-7 and V is TRBV20-1, with D possibly TRBD2 on 5 matching bases. With 3 bases removed from V and 5 bases from J, the gap between germline ends came to 17 bases. The CDR3 totals 14 residues. The V gene's germline CDR1 is DFQATT and CDR2 SNEGSKA (reference sequence). The CDR3 sequence is CSAREEVRGHEQYV. The CDR3 DNA sequence: TGCAGTGCTAGGGAGGAGGTCAGAGGCCACGAGCAGTACGTC.

In this sample, this clonotype turned up many times. The V and J genes are TRBV19 and TRBJ2-7; D perhaps matches TRBD2 (6 bases). Trimming removed 8 bases from V and 2 bases from J, with 10 bases in between. The germline gives CDR1 LNHDA, CDR2 SQIVND (reference sequence). CDR3 size: 12 residues. CDR3 nucleotides: TGTGCCAGTTCCCGCGGGGCCTACGAGCAGTACTTC. It encodes CASSRGAYEQYF.